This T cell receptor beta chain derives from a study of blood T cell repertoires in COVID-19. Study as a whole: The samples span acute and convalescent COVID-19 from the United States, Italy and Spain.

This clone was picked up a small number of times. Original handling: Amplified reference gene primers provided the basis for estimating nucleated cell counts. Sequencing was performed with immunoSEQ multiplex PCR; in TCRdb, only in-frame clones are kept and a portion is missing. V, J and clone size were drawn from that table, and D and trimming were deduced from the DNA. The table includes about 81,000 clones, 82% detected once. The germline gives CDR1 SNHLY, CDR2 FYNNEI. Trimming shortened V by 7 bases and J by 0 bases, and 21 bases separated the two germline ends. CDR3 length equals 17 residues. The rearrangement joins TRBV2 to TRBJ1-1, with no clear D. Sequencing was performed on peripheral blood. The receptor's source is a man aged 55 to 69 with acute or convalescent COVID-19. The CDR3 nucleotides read TGTGCCAGCATTCCCCGGGCTCCCGGCGGGGTGAACACTGAAGCTTTCTTT. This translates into CASIPRAPGGVNTEAFF.